This T cell receptor beta chain derives from a study of graft-versus-host responses after intestinal transplantation. Study in general: Each transplant was multivisceral, liver-intestinal, or isolated intestinal. The study gave all recipients anti-thymocyte globulin induction, then tacrolimus and steroids for 2 to 3 years. General study points: Within the allografts of patients who had graft-donor T cell macrochimerism, graft-versus-host to host-versus-graft clonal ratios were high. Early post-transplant HvG declines were associated with peak circulating GvH clone levels.

The repertoire was sequenced with immunoSEQ multiplex PCR; TCRdb's copy has only in-frame clones and lacks some. Of over 100,000 clones in the sample, 85% to 95% are singletons; the top ten hold 1.2%. This CDR3 contains 13 residues. V lost 6 bases to trimming and J lost 5 bases; unmatched junction nucleotides: 2. CDR1 is SQVTM, CDR2 ANQGSEA, per germline. Worth noting for this clone: Its antigen remains unidentified.

This sample comprised unstimulated CD8+ T cells sorted from spleen or lymph node cells, obtained before transplant. The source is a human donor who was the organ donor for an intestinal transplant. The chain carries TRBV29-1 and TRBJ2-2, with 11 bases that match TRBD2. The CDR3 nucleotides read TGCAGCGTCGCTAGCGGGAGGACCGGGGAGCTGTTTTTT. Translation: CSVASGRTGELFF.